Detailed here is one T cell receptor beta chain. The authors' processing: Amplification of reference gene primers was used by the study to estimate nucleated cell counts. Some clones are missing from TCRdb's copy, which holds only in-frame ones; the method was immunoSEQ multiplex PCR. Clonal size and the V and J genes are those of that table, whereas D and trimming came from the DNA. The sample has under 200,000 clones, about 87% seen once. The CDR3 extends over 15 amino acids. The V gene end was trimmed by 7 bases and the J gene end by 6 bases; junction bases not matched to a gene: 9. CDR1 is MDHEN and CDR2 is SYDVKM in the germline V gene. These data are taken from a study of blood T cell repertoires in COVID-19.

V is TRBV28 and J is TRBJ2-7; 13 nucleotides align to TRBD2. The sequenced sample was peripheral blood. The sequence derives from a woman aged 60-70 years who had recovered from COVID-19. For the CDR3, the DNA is TGTGCCAGCATCCCACCGGGACTAGCGGGGAGCGAGCAGTACTTC. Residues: CASIPPGLAGSEQYF.